The clone carrying this T cell receptor beta chain occurred once. As yet, its antigen is unknown. The germline gives CDR1 SGHTA, CDR2 FQGNSA. The CDR3 covers 15 residues. Trimming cost V 6 bases and J 6 bases, with 18 bases left between them. MiXCR, run by TCRdb on the reads, gives a single entry per CDR3 protein. The sample records 400,000 to 600,000 distinct CDR3 sequences, roughly 46% being singletons. The data belong to a study of T cell repertoires in cytomegalovirus infection. Looking at the study overall: Recently described HLA-C-restricted plus well-studied HLA-B-restricted CMV epitopes were used. Study findings and constraints: Ex vivo, HLA-C-restricted CMV-specific TCR beta clonotypes prevailed over the rest of the response.

The V and J genes are TRBV7-2 and TRBJ2-1, with D perhaps TRBD2 (7 bases). Source: cultured PBMCs, taken from culture after CMV antigen stimulation. The sequence came from a human donor in good health (CMV status not recorded). Some clones in this sample may be carry-over from other donors' samples. This CDR3 reads CASRGGASLLNEQFF. CDR3 nucleotides: TGTGCCAGCAGAGGGGGGGCCTCCCTCCTCAATGAGCAGTTCTTC.